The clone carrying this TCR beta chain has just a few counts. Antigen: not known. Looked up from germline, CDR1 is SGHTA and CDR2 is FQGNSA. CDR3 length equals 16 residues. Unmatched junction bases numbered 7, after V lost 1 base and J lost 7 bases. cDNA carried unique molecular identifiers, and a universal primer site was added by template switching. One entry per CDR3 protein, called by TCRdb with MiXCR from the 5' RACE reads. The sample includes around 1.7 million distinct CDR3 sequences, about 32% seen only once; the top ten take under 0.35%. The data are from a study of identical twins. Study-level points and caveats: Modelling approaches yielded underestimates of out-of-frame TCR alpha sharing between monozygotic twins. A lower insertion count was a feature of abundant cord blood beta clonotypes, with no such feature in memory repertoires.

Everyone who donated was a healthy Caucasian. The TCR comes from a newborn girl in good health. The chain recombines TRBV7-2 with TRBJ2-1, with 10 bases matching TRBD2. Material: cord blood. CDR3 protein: CASSLGSVAGGNEQFF. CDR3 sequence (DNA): TGTGCCAGCAGCTTAGGATCGGTAGCGGGAGGAAATGAGCAGTTCTTC.